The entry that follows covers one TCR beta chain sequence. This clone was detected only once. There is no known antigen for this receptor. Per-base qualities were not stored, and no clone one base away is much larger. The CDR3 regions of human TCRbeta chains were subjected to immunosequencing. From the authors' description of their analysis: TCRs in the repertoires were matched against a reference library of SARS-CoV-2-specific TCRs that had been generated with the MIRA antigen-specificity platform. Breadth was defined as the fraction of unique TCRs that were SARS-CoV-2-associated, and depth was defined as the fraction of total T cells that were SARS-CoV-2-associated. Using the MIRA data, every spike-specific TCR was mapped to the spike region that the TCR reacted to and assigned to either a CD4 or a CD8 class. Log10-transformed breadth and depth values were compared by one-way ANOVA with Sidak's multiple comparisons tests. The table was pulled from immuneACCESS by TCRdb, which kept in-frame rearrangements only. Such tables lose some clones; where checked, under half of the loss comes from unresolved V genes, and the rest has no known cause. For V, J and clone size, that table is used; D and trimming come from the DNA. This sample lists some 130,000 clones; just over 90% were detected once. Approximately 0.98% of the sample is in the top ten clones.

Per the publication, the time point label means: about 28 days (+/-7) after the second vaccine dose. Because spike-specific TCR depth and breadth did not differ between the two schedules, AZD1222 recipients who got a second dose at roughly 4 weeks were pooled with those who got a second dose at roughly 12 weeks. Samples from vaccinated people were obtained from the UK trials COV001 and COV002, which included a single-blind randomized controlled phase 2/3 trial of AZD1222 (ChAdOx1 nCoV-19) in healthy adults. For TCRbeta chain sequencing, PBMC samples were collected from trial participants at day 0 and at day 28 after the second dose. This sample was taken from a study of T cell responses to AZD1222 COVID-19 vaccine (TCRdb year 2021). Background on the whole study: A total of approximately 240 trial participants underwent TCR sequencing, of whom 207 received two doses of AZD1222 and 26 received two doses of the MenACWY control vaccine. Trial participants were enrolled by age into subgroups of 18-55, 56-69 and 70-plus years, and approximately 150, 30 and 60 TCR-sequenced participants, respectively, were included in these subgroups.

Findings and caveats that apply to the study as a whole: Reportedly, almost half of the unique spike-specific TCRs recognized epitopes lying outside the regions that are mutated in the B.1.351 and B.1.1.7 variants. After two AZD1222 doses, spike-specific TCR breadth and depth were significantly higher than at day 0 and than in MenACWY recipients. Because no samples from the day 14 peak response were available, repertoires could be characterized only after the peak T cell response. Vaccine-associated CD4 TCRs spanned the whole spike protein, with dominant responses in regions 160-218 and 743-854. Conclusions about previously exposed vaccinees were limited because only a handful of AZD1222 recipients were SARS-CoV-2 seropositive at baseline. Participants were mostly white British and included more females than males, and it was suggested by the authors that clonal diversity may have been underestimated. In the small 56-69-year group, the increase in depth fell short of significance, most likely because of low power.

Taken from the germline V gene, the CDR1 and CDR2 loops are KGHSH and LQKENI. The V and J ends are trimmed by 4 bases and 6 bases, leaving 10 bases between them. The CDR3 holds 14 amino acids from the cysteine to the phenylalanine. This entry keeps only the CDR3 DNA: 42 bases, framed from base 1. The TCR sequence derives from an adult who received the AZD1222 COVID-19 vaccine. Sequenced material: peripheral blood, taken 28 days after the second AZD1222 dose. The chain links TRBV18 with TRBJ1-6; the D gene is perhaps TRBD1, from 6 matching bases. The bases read TGTGCCAGCTCACAGGGGGGGAGTAATTCACCCCTCCACTTT. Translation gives CASSQGGSNSPLHF.